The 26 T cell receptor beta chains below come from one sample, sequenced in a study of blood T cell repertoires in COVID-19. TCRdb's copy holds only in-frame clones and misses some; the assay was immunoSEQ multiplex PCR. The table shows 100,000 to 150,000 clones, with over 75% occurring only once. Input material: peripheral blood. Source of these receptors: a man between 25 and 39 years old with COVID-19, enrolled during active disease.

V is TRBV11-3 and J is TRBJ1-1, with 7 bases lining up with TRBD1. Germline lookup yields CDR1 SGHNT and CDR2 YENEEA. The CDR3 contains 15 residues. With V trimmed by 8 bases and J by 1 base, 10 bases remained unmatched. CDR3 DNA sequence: TGTGCCAGCGGAATGATTGGACAGGCGAACACTGAAGCTTTCTTT. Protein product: CASGMIGQANTEAFF.

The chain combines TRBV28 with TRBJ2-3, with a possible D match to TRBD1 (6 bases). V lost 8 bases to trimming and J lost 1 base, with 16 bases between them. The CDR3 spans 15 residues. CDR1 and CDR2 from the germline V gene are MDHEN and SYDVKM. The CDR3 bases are TGTGCCAGCGCCAGGGACAAGTCGGGCACAGATACGCAGTATTTT. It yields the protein CASARDKSGTDTQYF.

The CDR3 reads CASSYGTSGSGETQYF. The CDR3 DNA follows: TGCGCCAGCAGCTACGGGACTAGCGGGAGTGGGGAGACCCAGTACTTC. The chain recombines TRBV5-1 with TRBJ2-5; 14 bases are a match to TRBD2. Germline V lookup: CDR1 SGHRS, CDR2 YFSETQ. V dropped 3 bases and J dropped 5; count of bases not matched to a gene: 6. This CDR3 has 16 residues.

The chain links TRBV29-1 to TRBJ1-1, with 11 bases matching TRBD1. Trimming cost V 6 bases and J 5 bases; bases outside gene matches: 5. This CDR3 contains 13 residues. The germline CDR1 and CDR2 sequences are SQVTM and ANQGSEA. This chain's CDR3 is CSVTGQGATEAFF. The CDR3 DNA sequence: TGCAGCGTGACCGGACAGGGGGCGACTGAAGCTTTCTTT.

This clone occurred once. The CDR3 sequence: CASSSYDRAHEKLFF. The CDR3 bases are TGTGCCAGCAGCTCCTATGACAGGGCCCATGAAAAACTGTTTTTT. The chain joins TRBV9 to TRBJ1-4; 7 nucleotides line up with TRBD1. The germline CDR1 and CDR2 sequences are SGDLS and YYNGEE. J lost 6 bases, V lost 4 bases, and 9 bases had no gene match. The CDR3 sequence is 15 residues long.

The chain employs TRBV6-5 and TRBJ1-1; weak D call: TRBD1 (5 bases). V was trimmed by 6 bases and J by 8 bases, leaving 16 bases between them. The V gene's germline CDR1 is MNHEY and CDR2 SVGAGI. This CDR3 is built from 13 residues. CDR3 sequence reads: CASRPQGLEEAFF. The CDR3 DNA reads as TGTGCCAGCAGACCGCAGGGTCTTGAAGAAGCTTTCTTT.

CDR3 sequence (DNA): TGTGCCAGCAGGGGACAGGGGGTTCGGTACGAGCAGTACTTC. Its translation is CASRGQGVRYEQYF. The V gene is TRBV6-5, the J gene TRBJ2-7, with 11 bases aligning to TRBD1. V gave up 6 bases and J gave up 4 bases; unmatched junction bases: 5. The CDR3 sequence is 14 residues long. The germline V gene encodes CDR1 MNHEY and CDR2 SVGAGI.

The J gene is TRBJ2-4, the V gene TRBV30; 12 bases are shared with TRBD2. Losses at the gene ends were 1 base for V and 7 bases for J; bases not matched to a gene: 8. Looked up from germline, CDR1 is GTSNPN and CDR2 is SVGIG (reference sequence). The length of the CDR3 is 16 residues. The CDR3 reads CAWSARLAGVGNIQYF. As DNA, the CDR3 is TGTGCCTGGAGTGCCCGACTAGCGGGGGTTGGGAACATTCAGTACTTC.

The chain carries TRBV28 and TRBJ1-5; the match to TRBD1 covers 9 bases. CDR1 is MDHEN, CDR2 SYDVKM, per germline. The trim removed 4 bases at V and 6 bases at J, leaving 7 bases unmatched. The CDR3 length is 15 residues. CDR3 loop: CASSSGQGLSQPQHF. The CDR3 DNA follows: TGTGCCAGCAGTTCGGGACAGGGACTTAGTCAGCCCCAGCATTTT. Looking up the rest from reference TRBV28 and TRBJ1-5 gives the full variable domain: DVKVTQSSRYLVKRTGEKVFLECVQDMDHENMFWYRQDPGLGLRLIYFSYDVKMKEKGDIPEGYSVSREKKERFSLILESASTNQTSMYLCASSSGQGLSQPQHFGDGTRLSIL.

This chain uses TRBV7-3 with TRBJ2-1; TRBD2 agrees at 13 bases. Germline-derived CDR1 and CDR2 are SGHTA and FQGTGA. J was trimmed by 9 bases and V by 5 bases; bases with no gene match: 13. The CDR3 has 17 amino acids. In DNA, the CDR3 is TGTGCCAGCAGCCCAAAGAGAGGACTAGCGGGAGTAAGTGAGCAGTTCTTC. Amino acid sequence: CASSPKRGLAGVSEQFF.

The CDR3 region has the DNA TGTGCCACCAGCAGAGGAGACAGCTATGGCTACACCTTC. Protein: CATSRGDSYGYTF. V gene TRBV15 combines with J gene TRBJ1-2; tentative D call: TRBD1 (5 bases). Germline V gives CDR1 LNHNV, CDR2 YYDKDF (reference sequence). This CDR3 has 13 amino acids. V was clipped by 1 base and J by 4 bases, with 7 bases between them.

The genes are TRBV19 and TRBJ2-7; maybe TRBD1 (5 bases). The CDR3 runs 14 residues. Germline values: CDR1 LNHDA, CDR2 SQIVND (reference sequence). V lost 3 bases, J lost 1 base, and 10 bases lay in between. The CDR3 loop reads CASSMGQGSYEQYF. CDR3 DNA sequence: TGTGCCAGTAGTATGGGGCAGGGATCCTACGAGCAGTACTTC.

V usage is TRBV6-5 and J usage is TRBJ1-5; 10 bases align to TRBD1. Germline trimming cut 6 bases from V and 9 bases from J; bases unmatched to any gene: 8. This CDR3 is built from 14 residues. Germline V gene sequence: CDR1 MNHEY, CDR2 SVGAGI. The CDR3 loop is CASSQDRGLRPQHF. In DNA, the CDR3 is TGTGCCAGCAGCCAGGACAGGGGGTTGAGGCCCCAGCATTTT.

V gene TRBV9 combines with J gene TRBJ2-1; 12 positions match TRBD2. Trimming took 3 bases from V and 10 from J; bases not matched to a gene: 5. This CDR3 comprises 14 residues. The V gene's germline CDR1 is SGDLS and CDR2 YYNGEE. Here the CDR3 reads CASSGDGLAGEQFF. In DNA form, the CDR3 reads TGTGCCAGCAGCGGGGATGGACTAGCGGGGGAGCAGTTCTTC.

The chain's CDR3 is CASTKDREGLYNEQFF. The DNA of the CDR3 is TGTGCCAGTACCAAGGACAGGGAAGGCCTCTACAATGAGCAGTTCTTC. The genes are TRBV19 and TRBJ2-1; 8 positions match TRBD1. The CDR3 runs to 16 residues. The germline V gene has CDR1 LNHDA and CDR2 SQIVND (reference sequence). The trim removed 7 bases at V and 3 bases at J, leaving 11 bases unmatched.

The CDR3 reads CASRDTTGGAEAFF. CDR3 coding DNA: TGTGCCAGCAGGGATACGACAGGGGGTGCTGAAGCTTTCTTT. The chain uses TRBV2 and TRBJ1-1, with 9 bases lining up with TRBD1. Germline CDR1 SNHLY, CDR2 FYNNEI. CDR3 length: 14 residues. Trimming took 6 bases from V and 6 from J; bases not matched to a gene: 8.

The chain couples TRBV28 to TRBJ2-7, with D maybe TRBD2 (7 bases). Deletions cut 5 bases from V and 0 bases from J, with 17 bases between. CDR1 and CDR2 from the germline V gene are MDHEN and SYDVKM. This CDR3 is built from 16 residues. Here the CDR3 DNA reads TGTGCCAGCAGTAGTCCTGGGAGGGGGGGCTCCTACGAGCAGTACTTC. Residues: CASSSPGRGGSYEQYF.

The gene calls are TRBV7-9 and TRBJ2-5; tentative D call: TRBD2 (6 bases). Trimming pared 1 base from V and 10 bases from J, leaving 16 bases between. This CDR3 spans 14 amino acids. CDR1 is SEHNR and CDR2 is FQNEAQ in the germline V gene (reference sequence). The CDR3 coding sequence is TGTGCCAGCAGCTTAGTGGGGGACTCCCCGAGCCAGTACTTC. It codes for CASSLVGDSPSQYF.

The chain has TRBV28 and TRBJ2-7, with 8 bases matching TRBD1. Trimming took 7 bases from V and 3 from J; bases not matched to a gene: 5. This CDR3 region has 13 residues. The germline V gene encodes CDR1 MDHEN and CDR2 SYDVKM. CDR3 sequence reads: CASKKTGDYEQYF. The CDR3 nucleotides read TGTGCCAGCAAAAAGACAGGGGACTACGAGCAGTACTTC.

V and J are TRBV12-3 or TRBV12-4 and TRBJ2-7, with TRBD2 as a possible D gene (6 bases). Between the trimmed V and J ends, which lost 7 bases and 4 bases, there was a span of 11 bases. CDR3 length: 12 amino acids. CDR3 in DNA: TGTGCCAGCACCCTGGGAGGATACGAGCAGTACTTC. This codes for CASTLGGYEQYF.

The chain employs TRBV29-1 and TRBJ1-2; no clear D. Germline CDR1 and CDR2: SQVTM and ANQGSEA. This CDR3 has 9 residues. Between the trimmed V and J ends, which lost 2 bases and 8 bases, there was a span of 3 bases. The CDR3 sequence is CSVEPGYTF. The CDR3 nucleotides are TGCAGCGTTGAACCGGGCTACACCTTC. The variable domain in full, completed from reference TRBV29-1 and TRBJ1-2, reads SAVISQKPSRDICQRGTSLTIQCQVDSQVTMMFWYRQQPGQSLTLIATANQGSEATYESGFVIDKFPISRPNLTFSTLTVSNMSPEDSSIYLCSVEPGYTFGSGTRLTVV.

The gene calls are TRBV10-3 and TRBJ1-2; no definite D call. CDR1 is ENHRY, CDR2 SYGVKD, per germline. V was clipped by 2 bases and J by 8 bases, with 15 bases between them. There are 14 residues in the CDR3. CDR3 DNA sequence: TGTGCCATCAGTGAGCTCCCCCAGGCACACGGCTACACCTTC. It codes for CAISELPQAHGYTF.

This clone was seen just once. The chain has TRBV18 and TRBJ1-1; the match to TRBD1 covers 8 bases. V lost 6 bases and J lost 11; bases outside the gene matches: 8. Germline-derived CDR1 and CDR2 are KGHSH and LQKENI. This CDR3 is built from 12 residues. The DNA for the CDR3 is TGTGCCAGCTCCCCCGACAGGGGTACGGCTTTCTTT. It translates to CASSPDRGTAFF.

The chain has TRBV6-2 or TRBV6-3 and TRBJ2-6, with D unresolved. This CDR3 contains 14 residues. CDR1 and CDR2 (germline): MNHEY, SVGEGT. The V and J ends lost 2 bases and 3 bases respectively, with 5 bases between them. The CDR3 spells CASSYLLGANVLTF. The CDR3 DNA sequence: TGTGCCAGCAGTTACCTCCTTGGGGCCAACGTCCTGACTTTC.

The CDR3 loop is CASSLHDSQGEKLFF. CDR3 in DNA: TGTGCCAGCAGCTTGCACGACTCCCAGGGGGAAAAACTGTTTTTT. The J gene is TRBJ1-4, the V gene TRBV11-2, with D possibly being TRBD1 (6 bases). Between the trimmed V and J ends, which lost 3 bases and 8 bases, there was a span of 16 bases. The CDR3 totals 15 residues. Looked up from germline, CDR1 is SGHAT and CDR2 is FQNNGV.

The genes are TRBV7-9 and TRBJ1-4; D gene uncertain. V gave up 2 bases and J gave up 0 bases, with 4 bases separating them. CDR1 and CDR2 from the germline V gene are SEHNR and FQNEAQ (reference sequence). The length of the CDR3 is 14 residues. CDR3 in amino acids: CASSLSATNEKLFF. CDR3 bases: TGTGCCAGCAGCTTATCCGCAACTAATGAAAAACTGTTTTTT.